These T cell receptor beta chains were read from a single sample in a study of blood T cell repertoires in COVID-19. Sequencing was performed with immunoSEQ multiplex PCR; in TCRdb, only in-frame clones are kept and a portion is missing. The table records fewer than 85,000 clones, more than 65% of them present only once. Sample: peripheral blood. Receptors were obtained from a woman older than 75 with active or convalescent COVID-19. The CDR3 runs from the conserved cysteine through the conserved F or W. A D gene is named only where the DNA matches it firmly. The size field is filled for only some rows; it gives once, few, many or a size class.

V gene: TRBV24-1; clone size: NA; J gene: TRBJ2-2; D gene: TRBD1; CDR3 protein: CATSDPGTGSGELFF; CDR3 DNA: TGTGCCACCAGTGATCCCGGGACAGGTAGCGGGGAGCTGTTTTTT
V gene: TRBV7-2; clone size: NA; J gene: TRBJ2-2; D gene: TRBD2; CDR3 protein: CASSQFGGGNGELFF; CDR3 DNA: TGTGCCAGCAGCCAATTTGGCGGGGGGAACGGGGAGCTGTTTTTT
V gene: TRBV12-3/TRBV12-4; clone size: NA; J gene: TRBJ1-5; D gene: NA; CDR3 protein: CASSDRLNQPQHF; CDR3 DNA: TGTGCCAGCAGTGACAGGCTTAATCAGCCCCAGCATTTT
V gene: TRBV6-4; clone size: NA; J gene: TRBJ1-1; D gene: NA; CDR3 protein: CASSDSADMNTEAFF; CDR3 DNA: TGTGCCAGCAGTGACTCTGCGGATATGAACACTGAAGCTTTCTTT
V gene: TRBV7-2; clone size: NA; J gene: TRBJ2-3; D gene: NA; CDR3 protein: CASSHSVGTDTQYF; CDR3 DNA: TGTGCCAGCAGCCATAGCGTAGGCACAGATACGCAGTATTTT
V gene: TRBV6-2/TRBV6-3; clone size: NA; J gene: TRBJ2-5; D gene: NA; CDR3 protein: CASSATGTLAETQYF; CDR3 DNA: TGTGCCAGCAGCGCCACCGGGACATTGGCAGAGACCCAGTACTTC
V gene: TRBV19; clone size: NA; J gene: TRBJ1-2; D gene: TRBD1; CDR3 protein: CASSTGRPLGQGVPNYGYTF; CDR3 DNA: TGTGCCAGTAGTACCGGACGGCCTCTGGGACAGGGAGTACCTAACTATGGCTACACCTTC
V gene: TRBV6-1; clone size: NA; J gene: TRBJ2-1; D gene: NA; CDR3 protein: CASSEAAGHNEQFF; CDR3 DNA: TGTGCCAGCAGTGAAGCGGCAGGGCACAATGAGCAGTTCTTC
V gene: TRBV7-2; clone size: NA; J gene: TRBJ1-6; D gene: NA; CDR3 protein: CASGQSLGSPLHF; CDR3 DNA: TGTGCCAGCGGACAGAGCCTAGGTTCACCCCTCCACTTT
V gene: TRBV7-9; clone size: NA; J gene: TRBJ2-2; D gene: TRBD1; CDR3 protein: CASRPRGTANTGELFF; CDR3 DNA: TGTGCCAGCAGGCCAAGAGGGACAGCGAACACCGGGGAGCTGTTTTTT
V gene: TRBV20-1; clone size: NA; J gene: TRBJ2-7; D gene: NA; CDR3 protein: CSASRLSAHEQYF; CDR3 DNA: TGCAGTGCTAGTAGACTGTCGGCCCACGAGCAGTACTTC
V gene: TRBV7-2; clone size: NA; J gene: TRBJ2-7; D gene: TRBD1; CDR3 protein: CASNTQGAYEQYF; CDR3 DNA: TGTGCCAGCAATACTCAGGGGGCTTACGAGCAGTACTTC
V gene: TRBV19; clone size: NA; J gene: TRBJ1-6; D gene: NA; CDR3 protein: CASRLGRVNSPLHF; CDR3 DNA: TGTGCCAGTAGGCTGGGCAGGGTAAATTCACCCCTCCACTTT
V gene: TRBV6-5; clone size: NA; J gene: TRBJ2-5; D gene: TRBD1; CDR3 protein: CASMGTAQETQYF; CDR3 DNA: TGTGCCAGCATGGGGACAGCCCAAGAGACCCAGTACTTC
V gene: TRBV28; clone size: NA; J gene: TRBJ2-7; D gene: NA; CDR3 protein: CASTRTPATGEQYF; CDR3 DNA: TGTGCCAGCACGCGAACTCCAGCGACGGGGGAGCAGTACTTC
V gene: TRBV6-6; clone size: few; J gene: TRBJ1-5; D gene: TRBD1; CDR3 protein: CASSTGDLWQPQHF; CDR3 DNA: TGTGCCAGCAGTACAGGGGATCTTTGGCAGCCCCAGCATTTT
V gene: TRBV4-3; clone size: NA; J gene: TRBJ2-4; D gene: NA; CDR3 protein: CASSQSLINIQYF; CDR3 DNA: TGCGCCAGCAGCCAAAGCCTCATAAACATTCAGTACTTC
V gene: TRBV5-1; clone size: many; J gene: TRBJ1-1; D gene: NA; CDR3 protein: CASTPRGGEGGTEAFF; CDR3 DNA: TGCGCCAGCACCCCCCGGGGGGGGGAAGGGGGCACTGAAGCTTTCTTT
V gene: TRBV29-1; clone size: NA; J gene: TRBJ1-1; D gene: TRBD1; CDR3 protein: CSVGDRSREAFF; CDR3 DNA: TGCAGCGTCGGGGACAGGAGCAGAGAAGCTTTCTTT
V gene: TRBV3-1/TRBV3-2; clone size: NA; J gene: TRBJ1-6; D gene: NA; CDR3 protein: CASSQERTADSPLHF; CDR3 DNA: TGTGCCAGCAGCCAAGAAAGGACAGCGGATTCACCCCTCCACTTT
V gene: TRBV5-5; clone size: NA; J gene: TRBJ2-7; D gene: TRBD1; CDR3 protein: CASSLVTGPLYEQYF; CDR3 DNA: TGTGCCAGCAGCTTGGTGACAGGGCCTCTCTACGAGCAGTACTTC
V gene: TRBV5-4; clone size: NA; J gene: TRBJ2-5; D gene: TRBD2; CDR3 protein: CASSLAGLAGGLETQYF; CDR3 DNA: TGTGCCAGCAGCTTGGCCGGGTTAGCGGGGGGCCTGGAGACCCAGTACTTC
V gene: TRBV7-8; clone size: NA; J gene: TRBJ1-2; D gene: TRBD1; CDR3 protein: CASSPTRGYGYTF; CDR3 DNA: TGTGCCAGCAGCCCCACCAGGGGGTATGGCTACACCTTC
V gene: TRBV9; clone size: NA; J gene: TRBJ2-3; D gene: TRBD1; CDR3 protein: CASSLKDRGTDTQYF; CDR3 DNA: TGTGCCAGCAGCCTTAAAGACAGGGGCACAGATACGCAGTATTTT
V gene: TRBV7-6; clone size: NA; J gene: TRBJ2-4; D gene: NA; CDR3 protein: CASSSLRGSDIQYF; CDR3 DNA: TGTGCCAGCAGCTCGCTACGGGGGTCGGACATTCAGTACTTC
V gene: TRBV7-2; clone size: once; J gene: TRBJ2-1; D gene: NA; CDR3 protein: CASSLETEHNEQFF; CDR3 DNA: TGTGCCAGCAGCTTGGAGACAGAGCACAATGAGCAGTTCTTC
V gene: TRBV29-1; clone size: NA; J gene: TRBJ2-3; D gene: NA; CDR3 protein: CSVSVPRSTDTQYF; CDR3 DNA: TGCAGCGTTTCCGTCCCCAGGAGCACAGATACGCAGTATTTT
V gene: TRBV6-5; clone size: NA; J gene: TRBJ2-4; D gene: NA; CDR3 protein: CASSSLRGGKNIQYF; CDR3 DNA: TGTGCCAGCAGTTCCCTCAGGGGTGGCAAAAACATTCAGTACTTC
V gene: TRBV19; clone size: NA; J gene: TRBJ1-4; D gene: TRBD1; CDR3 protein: CASSTRTGFEKLFF; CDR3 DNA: TGTGCCAGTAGTACCCGGACAGGGTTTGAAAAACTGTTTTTT
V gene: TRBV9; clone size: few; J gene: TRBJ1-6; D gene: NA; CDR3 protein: CASSGGGVPSPLHF; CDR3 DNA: TGTGCCAGCAGCGGAGGGGGGGTCCCCTCACCCCTCCACTTT
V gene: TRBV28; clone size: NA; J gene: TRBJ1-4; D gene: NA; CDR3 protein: CASRGSEKLFF; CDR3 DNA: TGTGCCAGCAGGGGGAGTGAAAAACTGTTTTTT
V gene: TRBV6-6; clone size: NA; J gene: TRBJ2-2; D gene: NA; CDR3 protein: CASTIDGQRTGELFF; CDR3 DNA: TGTGCCAGCACTATCGACGGACAGCGCACCGGGGAGCTGTTTTTT
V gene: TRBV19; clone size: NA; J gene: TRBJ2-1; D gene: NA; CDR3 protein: CASSSYHGVSYNEQFF; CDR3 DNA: TGTGCCAGTAGTAGCTACCACGGAGTTTCCTACAATGAGCAGTTCTTC
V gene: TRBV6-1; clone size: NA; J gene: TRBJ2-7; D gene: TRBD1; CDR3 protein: CASSEGLGQVSYEQYF; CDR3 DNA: TGTGCCAGCAGTGAAGGATTGGGACAGGTATCCTACGAGCAGTACTTC
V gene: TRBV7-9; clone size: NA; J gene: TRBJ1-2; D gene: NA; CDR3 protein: CASSPSGYGYTF; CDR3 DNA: TGTGCCAGCAGCCCATCGGGCTATGGCTACACCTTC
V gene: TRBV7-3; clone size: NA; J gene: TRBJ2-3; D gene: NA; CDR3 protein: CASSFNTDTQYF; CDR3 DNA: TGTGCCAGCAGCTTTAACACAGATACGCAGTATTTT
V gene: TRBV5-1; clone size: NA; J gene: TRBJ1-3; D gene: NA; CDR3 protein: CASSLGGVENTIYF; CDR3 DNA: TGCGCCAGCAGCCTCGGGGGGGTCGAAAACACCATATATTTT
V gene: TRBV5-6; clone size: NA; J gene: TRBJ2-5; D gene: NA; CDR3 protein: CASTSLASQETQYF; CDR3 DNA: TGTGCCAGCACCAGTCTAGCAAGCCAAGAGACCCAGTACTTC
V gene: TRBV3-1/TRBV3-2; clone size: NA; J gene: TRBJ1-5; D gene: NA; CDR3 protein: CASSPSGMFQPQHF; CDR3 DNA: TGTGCCAGCAGTCCCTCAGGTATGTTCCAGCCCCAGCATTTT